These 5 T cell receptor beta chains share one sample of origin, sequenced in a study of CD8+CD57+ T cells in acquired aplastic anemia. Profiles of TCR beta VDJ and CDR3 were generated from a genomic DNA template. In TCRdb, the reads were re-called with MiXCR into one record per CDR3 protein. The sample consists of about 70,000 distinct CDR3 sequences, around half of them appearing once. The specimen was sorted CD4+, CD8+, or CD8+CD57+ T cells (not recorded which) from PBMCs. The receptors come from a human donor in good health, serving as a control.

The chain couples TRBV15 to TRBJ1-6; no reliable D call. This CDR3 has 14 amino acids. The V gene's germline CDR1 is LNHNV and CDR2 YYDKDF (reference sequence). V lost 0 bases and J 6 bases, leaving 6 bases between the germline ends. This CDR3 is CATSRDWANSPLHF. The CDR3 DNA sequence: TGTGCCACCAGCAGAGATTGGGCTAATTCACCCCTCCACTTT.

The chain links TRBV24-1 to TRBJ1-1; 9 nucleotides align to TRBD1. V was clipped by 4 bases and J by 8 bases; unmatched bases: 7. Germline CDR1 is KGHDR and CDR2 is SFDVKD. The CDR3 extends over 14 amino acids. CDR3 loop: CATSESWTGAEAFF. DNA for the CDR3: TGTGCCACCAGTGAATCCTGGACAGGGGCGGAAGCTTTCTTT.

The chain combines TRBV7-6 with TRBJ2-7, with TRBD1 identical over 7 bases. The CDR3 runs 14 residues. Germline values: CDR1 SGHVS, CDR2 FNYEAQ. V lost 4 bases and J lost 3; bases outside the gene matches: 6. CDR3 loop: CASSSGTVSYEQYF. The CDR3 coding sequence is TGTGCCAGCAGCTCGGGGACAGTCAGCTACGAGCAGTACTTC.

The rearrangement joins TRBV19 to TRBJ1-5; D is possibly TRBD1 (5 bases). V lost 1 base to trimming and J lost 6 bases, with 13 bases between them. CDR1 is LNHDA, CDR2 SQIVND, per germline (reference sequence). The CDR3 is 15 residues long. CDR3 coding DNA: TGTGCCAGTAGTATAGCGGGAGGGGAGAGTCAGCCCCAGCATTTT. Translated, it gives CASSIAGGESQPQHF.

The chain is built from TRBV25-1 and TRBJ2-7; weak D call: TRBD1 (5 bases). The germline gives CDR1 MGHDK, CDR2 SYGVNS. Trimming cost V 5 bases and J 1 base, with 15 bases left between them. This CDR3 spans 15 amino acids. CDR3 in amino acids: CASSSVQGTSYEQYF. The CDR3, as DNA: TGTGCCAGCAGTTCGGTTCAGGGAACATCCTACGAGCAGTACTTC.